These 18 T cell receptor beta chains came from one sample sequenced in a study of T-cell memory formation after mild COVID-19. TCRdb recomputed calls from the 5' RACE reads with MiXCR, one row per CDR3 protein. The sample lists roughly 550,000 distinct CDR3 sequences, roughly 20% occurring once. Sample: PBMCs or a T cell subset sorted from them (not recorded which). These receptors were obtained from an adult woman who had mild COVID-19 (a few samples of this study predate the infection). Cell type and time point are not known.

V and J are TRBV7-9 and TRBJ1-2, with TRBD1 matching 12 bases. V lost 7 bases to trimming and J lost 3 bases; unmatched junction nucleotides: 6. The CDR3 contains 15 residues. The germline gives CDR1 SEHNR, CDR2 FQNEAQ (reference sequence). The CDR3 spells CASTYGTGGDYGYTF. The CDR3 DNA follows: TGTGCCAGCACCTACGGGACAGGGGGCGACTATGGCTACACCTTC.

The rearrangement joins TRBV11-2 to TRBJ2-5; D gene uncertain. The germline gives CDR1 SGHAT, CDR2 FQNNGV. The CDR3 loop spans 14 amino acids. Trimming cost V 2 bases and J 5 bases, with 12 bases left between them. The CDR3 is CASSLIPSPETQYF. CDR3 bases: TGTGCCAGCAGCTTAATTCCGTCCCCCGAGACCCAGTACTTC.

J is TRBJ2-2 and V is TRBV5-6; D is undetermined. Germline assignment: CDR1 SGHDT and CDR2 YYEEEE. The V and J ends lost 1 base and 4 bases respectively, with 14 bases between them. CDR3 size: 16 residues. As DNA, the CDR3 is TGTGCCAGCAGCTTGTTGCGCTCAGTATCCACCGGGGAGCTGTTTTTT. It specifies CASSLLRSVSTGELFF.

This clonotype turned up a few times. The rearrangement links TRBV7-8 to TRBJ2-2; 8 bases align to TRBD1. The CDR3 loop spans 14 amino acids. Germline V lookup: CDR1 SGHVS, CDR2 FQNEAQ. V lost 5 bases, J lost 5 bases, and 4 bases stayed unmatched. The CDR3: CASSEWTGTGELFF. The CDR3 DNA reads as TGTGCCAGCAGCGAATGGACAGGGACCGGGGAGCTGTTTTTT.

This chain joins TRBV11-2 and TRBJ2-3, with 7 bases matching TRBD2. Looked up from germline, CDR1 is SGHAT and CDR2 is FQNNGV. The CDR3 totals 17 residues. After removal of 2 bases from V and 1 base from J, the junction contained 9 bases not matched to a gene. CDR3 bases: TGTGCCAGCAGCTTAAAAAGACTTACTAGCGGCACAGATACGCAGTATTTT. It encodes CASSLKRLTSGTDTQYF.

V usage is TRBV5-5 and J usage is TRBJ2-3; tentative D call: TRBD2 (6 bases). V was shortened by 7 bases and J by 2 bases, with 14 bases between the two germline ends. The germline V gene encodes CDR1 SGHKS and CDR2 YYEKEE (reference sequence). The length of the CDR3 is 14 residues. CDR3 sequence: CASSRGWDTDTQYF. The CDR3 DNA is TGTGCCAGCTCCCGGGGGTGGGACACAGATACGCAGTATTTT.

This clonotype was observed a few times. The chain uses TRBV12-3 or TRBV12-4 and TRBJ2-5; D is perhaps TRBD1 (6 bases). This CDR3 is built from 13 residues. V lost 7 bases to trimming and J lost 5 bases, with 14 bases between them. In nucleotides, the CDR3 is TGTGCCAGCACCTTTGGGGGCCGGGAGACCCAGTACTTC. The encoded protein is CASTFGGRETQYF.

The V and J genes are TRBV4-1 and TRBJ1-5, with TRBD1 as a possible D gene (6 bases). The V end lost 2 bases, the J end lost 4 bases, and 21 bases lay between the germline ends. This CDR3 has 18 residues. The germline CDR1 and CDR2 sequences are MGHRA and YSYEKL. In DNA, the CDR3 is TGCGCCAGCAGCCAAAAGGGACATGAACCGGGTAGGAATCAGCCCCAGCATTTT. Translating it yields CASSQKGHEPGRNQPQHF.

The CDR3, as DNA: TGTGCCAGCTCACCACGTCCAGGACAGGGGACAGATACGCAGTATTTT. Protein product: CASSPRPGQGTDTQYF. The chain recombines TRBV18 with TRBJ2-3; 9 bases are a match to TRBD1. Germline CDR1 reads KGHSH; CDR2 reads LQKENI. The CDR3 length is 16 residues. J was trimmed by 3 bases and V by 1 base; bases with no gene match: 5.

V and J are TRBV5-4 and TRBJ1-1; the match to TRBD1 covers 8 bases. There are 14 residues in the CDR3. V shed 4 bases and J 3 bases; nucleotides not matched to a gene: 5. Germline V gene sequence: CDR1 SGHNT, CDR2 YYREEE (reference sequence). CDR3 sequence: CASSPQGQDTEAFF. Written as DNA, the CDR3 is TGTGCCAGCAGCCCACAGGGACAGGACACTGAAGCTTTCTTT.

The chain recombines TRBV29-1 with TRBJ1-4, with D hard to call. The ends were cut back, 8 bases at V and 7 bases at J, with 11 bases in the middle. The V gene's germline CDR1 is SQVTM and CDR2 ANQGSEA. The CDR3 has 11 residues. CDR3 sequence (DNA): TGCAGCTGGGCTCAAGGTGAAAAACTGTTTTTT. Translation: CSWAQGEKLFF. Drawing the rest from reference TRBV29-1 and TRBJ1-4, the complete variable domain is SAVISQKPSRDICQRGTSLTIQCQVDSQVTMMFWYRQQPGQSLTLIATANQGSEATYESGFVIDKFPISRPNLTFSTLTVSNMSPEDSSIYLCSWAQGEKLFFGSGTQLSVL.

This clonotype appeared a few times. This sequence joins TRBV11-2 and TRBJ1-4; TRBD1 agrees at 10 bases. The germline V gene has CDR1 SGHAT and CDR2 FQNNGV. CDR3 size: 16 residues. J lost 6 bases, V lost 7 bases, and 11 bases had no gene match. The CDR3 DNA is TGTGCCAGCACCGGGACAGGGGCTCTGGTTGATGAAAAACTGTTTTTT. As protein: CASTGTGALVDEKLFF.

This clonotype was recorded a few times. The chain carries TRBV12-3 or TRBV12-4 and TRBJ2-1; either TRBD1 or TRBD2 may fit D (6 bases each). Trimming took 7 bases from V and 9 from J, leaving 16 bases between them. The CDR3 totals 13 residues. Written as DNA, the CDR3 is TGTGCCAGCAACGGGGGCCGGTATTTTGAGCAGTTCTTC. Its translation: CASNGGRYFEQFF.

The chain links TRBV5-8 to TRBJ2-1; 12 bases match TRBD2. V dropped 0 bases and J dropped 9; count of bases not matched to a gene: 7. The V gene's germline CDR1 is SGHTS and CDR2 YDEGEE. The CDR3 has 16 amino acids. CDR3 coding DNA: TGTGCCAGCAGCTTGGAACTAGCGGGGGGCCGGGGTGAGCAGTTCTTC. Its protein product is CASSLELAGGRGEQFF. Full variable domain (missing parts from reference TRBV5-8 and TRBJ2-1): EAGVTQSPTHLIKTRGQQATLRCSPISGHTSVYWYQQALGLGLQFLLWYDEGEERNRGNFPPRFSGRQFPNYSSELNVNALELEDSALYLCASSLELAGGRGEQFFGPGTRLTVL.

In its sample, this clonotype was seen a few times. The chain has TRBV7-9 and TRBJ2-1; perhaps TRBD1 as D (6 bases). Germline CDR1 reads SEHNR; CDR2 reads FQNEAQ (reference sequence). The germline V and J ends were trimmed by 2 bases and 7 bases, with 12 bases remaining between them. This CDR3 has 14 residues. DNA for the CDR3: TGTGCCAGCAGCTTAAGCTCAGGGGTGAATGAGCAGTTCTTC. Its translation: CASSLSSGVNEQFF. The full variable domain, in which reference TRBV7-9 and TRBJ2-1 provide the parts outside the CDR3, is DTGVSQNPRHKITKRGQNVTFRCDPISEHNRLYWYRQTLGQGPEFLTYFQNEAQLEKSRLLSDRFSAERPKGSFSTLEIQRTEQGDSAMYLCASSLSSGVNEQFFGPGTRLTVL.

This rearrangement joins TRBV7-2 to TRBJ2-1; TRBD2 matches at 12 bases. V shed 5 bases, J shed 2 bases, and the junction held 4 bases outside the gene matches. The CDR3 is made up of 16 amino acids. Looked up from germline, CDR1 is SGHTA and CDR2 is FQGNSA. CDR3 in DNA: TGTGCCAGCAGCATAGGACTAGCGGGGACCTACAATGAGCAGTTCTTC. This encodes CASSIGLAGTYNEQFF.

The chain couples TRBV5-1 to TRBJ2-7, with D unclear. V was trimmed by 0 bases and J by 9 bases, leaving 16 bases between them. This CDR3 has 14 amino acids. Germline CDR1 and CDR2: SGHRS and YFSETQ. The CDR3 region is CASSLEESYERQYF. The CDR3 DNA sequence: TGCGCCAGCAGCTTGGAGGAATCCTACGAGAGGCAGTACTTC.

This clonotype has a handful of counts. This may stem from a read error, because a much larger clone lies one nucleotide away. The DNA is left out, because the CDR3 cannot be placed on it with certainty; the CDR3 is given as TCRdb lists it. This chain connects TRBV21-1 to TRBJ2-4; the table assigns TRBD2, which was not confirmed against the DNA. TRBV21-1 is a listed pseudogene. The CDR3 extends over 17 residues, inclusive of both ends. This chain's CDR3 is CASSKGYQCRAENIQYF.